A selection of T cell receptor beta chains follows, all from one sample in a study of control samples from healthy donors and cancer patients. Assay: immunoSEQ multiplex PCR; the TCRdb copy retains only in-frame clones and omits some. The sample lists 150,000 or so clones; around 96% were seen once. The sample consisted of blood. The receptors derive from a man in his forties in good health. The CDR3 runs from the conserved cysteine through the conserved F or W. The D gene is left open where the match is weak. Not every row has a clone size; where given, it reads once, few, many or a size class.

V,J,D,size,CDR3,DNA
TRBV7-8,TRBJ2-1,NA,few,CASSLVTGNRASSYNEQFF,TGTGCCAGCAGCTTAGTGACGGGAAACAGGGCCAGCTCCTACAATGAGCAGTTCTTC
TRBV2,TRBJ2-5,TRBD1,NA,CASRGDRVKETQYF,TGTGCCAGCAGAGGGGACAGGGTTAAGGAGACCCAGTACTTC
TRBV19,TRBJ1-2,NA,NA,CASSHPGGTENGYTF,TGTGCCAGTAGTCACCCTGGGGGGACCGAGAATGGCTACACCTTC
TRBV7-8,TRBJ1-3,NA,NA,CASSPQTAGVRNTIYF,TGTGCCAGCAGCCCTCAGACAGCCGGGGTTCGAAACACCATATATTTT
TRBV4-3,TRBJ2-3,TRBD2,NA,CASSPGVAGGFTDTQYF,TGCGCCAGCAGCCCCGGGGTAGCGGGGGGTTTTACAGATACGCAGTATTTT
TRBV6-5,TRBJ2-3,NA,NA,CASSSKVTDTQYF,TGTGCCAGCAGTTCTAAGGTCACAGATACGCAGTATTTT
TRBV3-1/TRBV3-2,TRBJ1-2,NA,NA,CASSRGGLDYGYTF,TGTGCCAGCAGCCGGGGGGGGCTGGACTATGGCTACACCTTC
TRBV10-2,TRBJ1-6,NA,NA,CASSDRASSYNSPLHF,TGCGCCAGCAGTGATAGGGCGAGCTCCTATAATTCACCCCTCCACTTT
TRBV27,TRBJ1-5,NA,NA,CASSFHPASGQPQHF,TGTGCCAGCAGTTTCCATCCAGCATCGGGTCAGCCCCAGCATTTT
TRBV24-1,TRBJ2-7,TRBD1,NA,CATSDSGIQDRVSYEQYF,TGTGCCACCAGTGATTCCGGAATACAGGACAGGGTTTCCTACGAGCAGTACTTC
TRBV30,TRBJ1-2,NA,NA,CAWSPQTRYGYTF,TGTGCCTGGAGTCCACAGACACGCTATGGCTACACCTTC
TRBV6-5,TRBJ2-1,NA,NA,CASSYSGVSGKQFF,TGTGCCAGCAGTTACTCGGGCGTTTCGGGGAAGCAGTTCTTC
TRBV6-5,TRBJ1-6,TRBD1,NA,CASRDLGQGNSPLHF,TGTGCCAGCAGGGACCTCGGACAGGGGAATTCACCCCTCCACTTT
TRBV18,TRBJ1-2,NA,once,CASFSGGVIHGYTF,TGTGCCAGCTTCAGCGGCGGGGTAATTCATGGCTACACCTTC
TRBV3-1/TRBV3-2,TRBJ1-1,NA,NA,CASSQGRRTEAFF,TGTGCCAGCAGCCAGGGTAGGCGCACTGAAGCTTTCTTT
TRBV19,TRBJ1-1,NA,NA,CASSISQGGDTEAFF,TGTGCCAGTAGTATATCTCAGGGAGGGGACACTGAAGCTTTCTTT
TRBV15,TRBJ2-3,TRBD2,few,CATSRDQRGGLTDTQYF,TGTGCCACCAGCAGAGATCAGCGGGGGGGACTCACAGATACGCAGTATTTT
TRBV7-2,TRBJ2-1,TRBD2,once,CASSLVGTSGNNEQFF,TGTGCCAGCAGCTTAGTTGGGACTAGCGGAAACAATGAGCAGTTCTTC
TRBV18,TRBJ2-6,TRBD1,NA,CASSRDSSGANVLTF,TGTGCCAGCTCACGGGACAGTTCTGGGGCCAACGTCCTGACTTTC
TRBV9,TRBJ2-3,TRBD2,NA,CASSKFSGDGTDTQYF,TGTGCCAGCAGCAAATTTAGCGGGGATGGCACAGATACGCAGTATTTT
TRBV30,TRBJ1-3,NA,NA,CAGTLRETGSFSGNTIYF,TGTGCCGGGACCCTCCGAGAGACAGGATCTTTCTCTGGAAACACCATATATTTT
TRBV6-1,TRBJ1-5,NA,NA,CASSDWYQGNQPQHF,TGTGCCAGCAGTGATTGGTACCAAGGGAATCAGCCCCAGCATTTT
TRBV6-2/TRBV6-3,TRBJ1-1,NA,NA,CASSHSRSGGTEAFF,TGTGCCAGCAGCCACTCTAGGTCCGGAGGAACTGAAGCTTTCTTT
TRBV24-1,TRBJ1-2,TRBD1,once,CATSARQGSYGYTF,TGTGCCACCAGTGCTAGACAGGGTTCCTATGGCTACACCTTC
TRBV4-2,TRBJ2-3,TRBD2,NA,CASSHPGGDISADTQYF,TGTGCCAGCAGCCACCCGGGGGGGGACATCTCGGCAGATACGCAGTATTTT
TRBV19,TRBJ1-5,NA,NA,CASSIMGLPLGQPQHF,TGTGCCAGTAGTATAATGGGACTCCCTCTTGGTCAGCCCCAGCATTTT
TRBV5-1,TRBJ1-3,NA,NA,CASSPGEWSGNTIYF,TGCGCCAGCAGCCCGGGGGAGTGGTCTGGAAACACCATATATTTT
TRBV7-2,TRBJ2-7,NA,NA,CASSLGRESYEQYF,TGTGCCAGCAGCTTGGGCAGGGAATCCTACGAGCAGTACTTC
TRBV28,TRBJ1-2,NA,NA,CASSQQAGHFYGYTF,TGTGCCAGCAGTCAGCAGGCGGGACATTTCTATGGCTACACCTTC
TRBV6-6,TRBJ1-2,TRBD1,NA,CASSYSQEGGHGYTF,TGTGCCAGCAGTTACTCCCAAGAAGGGGGCCATGGCTACACCTTC
TRBV23-1,TRBJ1-2,NA,once,CASSHYRVSSCGYTF,TGCGCCAGCAGTCACTACCGGGTTTCCTCATGTGGCTACACCTTC
TRBV9,TRBJ2-3,TRBD2,NA,CASSVEGASGGTDTQYF,TGTGCCAGCAGCGTAGAGGGCGCTAGCGGTGGAACAGATACGCAGTATTTT
TRBV9,TRBJ1-1,TRBD1,NA,CASSGTGTEAFF,TGTGCCAGCAGCGGGACAGGGACTGAAGCTTTCTTT
TRBV6-1,TRBJ1-5,NA,NA,CASSESPPQPQHF,TGTGCCAGCAGTGAGTCCCCGCCGCAGCCCCAGCATTTT
TRBV10-1,TRBJ2-5,NA,once,CASSESGQQETQYF,TGCGCCAGCAGTGAGTCGGGGCAGCAAGAGACCCAGTACTTC
TRBV29-1,TRBJ1-5,NA,once,CSVLRTVGNQPQHF,TGCAGCGTTTTACGGACGGTGGGAAATCAGCCCCAGCATTTT
TRBV5-1,TRBJ1-2,TRBD1,NA,CASSLDRALLYGYTF,TGCGCCAGCAGCTTAGACAGGGCCCTTTTGTATGGCTACACCTTC
TRBV5-1,TRBJ1-5,NA,NA,CASSAGNQPQHF,TGCGCCAGCAGCGCGGGAAATCAGCCCCAGCATTTT
TRBV30,TRBJ1-3,NA,NA,CAWSRDGGPGNTIYF,TGTGCCTGGAGTCGCGATGGGGGGCCTGGAAACACCATATATTTT
TRBV19,TRBJ2-2,TRBD1,NA,CASSPWQGDTGELFF,TGTGCCAGTAGTCCCTGGCAGGGGGACACCGGGGAGCTGTTTTTT